This TCR beta chain was retrieved from a study of cytomegalovirus exposure and HLA in healthy donors. General study findings and limits: 150 to 200 TCR beta chains were listed as cytomegalovirus-associated. In vitro data verified a few CMV-associated chains as specific for CMV antigens.

This clone was recorded once. What it recognizes is unknown. TCRdb keeps only in-frame clones here, not all; method: immunoSEQ multiplex PCR. The profile shows over 250,000 clones, 65% to 90% of them singletons. CDR1 MNHEY and CDR2 SVGAGI come from the germline V gene. The CDR3 totals 14 residues. The ends were cut back, 6 bases at V and 4 bases at J, with 13 bases in the middle. The receptor was isolated from a woman in her late teens or twenties in good health and CMV-seronegative. The genes are TRBV6-5 and TRBJ1-5, with D possibly being TRBD1 (5 bases). Input material: PBMCs. The CDR3 region has the DNA TGTGCCAGCAGGGGCAGGGAACTAAATCAGCCCCAGCATTTT. Translated: CASRGRELNQPQHF.